This T cell receptor (beta chain) was observed in a study of vaccination and CD4 T cells after COVID-19. Whole-study context: As control conditions, cultures were given either a CEFX pool serving as positive control, an HIV-1 Nef pool, or no peptide at all. Overall study results and limits: SARS-CoV-2-reactive clonotype medians increased from about 20 to 38, not significantly.

Sequencing of the DNA from cultured CD4+ T cells was carried out with the Oncomine TCR Beta short-read assay. Each CDR3 protein gets one entry after TCRdb re-called the PCR reads with MiXCR. The table shows some 4,300 distinct CDR3 sequences, with around 82% occurring only once. On this clonotype itself: Its antigen remains unidentified.

Regarding treatment: roughly 10-day PBMC culture with coronavirus spike peptide pools or control peptides (ViraFEST assay). The receptor was isolated from a human donor who had recovered from COVID-19. The sequencing input was CD4+ T cells from blood, cultured in vitro.

The CDR3 region is CSARDPGTKRFLNYGYTF. CDR3 in DNA: TGCAGTGCTAGAGATCCTGGGACGAAAAGATTCCTTAACTATGGCTACACCTTC. The chain has TRBV20-1 and TRBJ1-2; D perhaps matches TRBD1 (5 bases). CDR3 length: 18 amino acids. CDR1 and CDR2 (germline): DFQATT, SNEGSKA (reference sequence). Trimming took 0 bases from V and 1 from J, leaving 21 bases between them.